Reported below is one T cell receptor (beta chain). The antigen remains undetermined. These data originate in a study of T cell responses to AZD1222 COVID-19 vaccine. Overall study findings and caveats: Targeting of unmutated variant regions was reportedly seen in nearly half of spike-specific TCRs. Spike-specific TCR breadth and depth both grew after two AZD1222 doses. Donors, mostly white British, included more females; clonal diversity was possibly underestimated.

Trimming cost V 7 bases and J 3 bases, with 22 bases left between them. CDR3 length: 16 amino acids. The germline CDR1 and CDR2 sequences are SEHNR and FQNEAQ (reference sequence). The assay was immunoSEQ multiplex PCR, and TCRdb's table has in-frame clones only and misses some. The sample shows more than 150,000 clones, around 88% of them seen only once. The origin of this receptor is an adult in good health. The sample was peripheral blood, taken on day 0 of AZD1222 vaccination. The V and J genes are TRBV7-9 and TRBJ2-7; D perhaps matches TRBD1 (7 bases). CDR3 protein: CASNTPGAGGHYEQYF. The CDR3, as DNA: TGTGCCAGCAACACCCCGGGGGCAGGGGGACACTACGAGCAGTACTTC.